This is a list of T cell receptor beta chains from one sample in a study of CD8 T cells in ankylosing spondylitis. TCRdb re-analysed the 5' RACE reads in MiXCR, keeping a single row per CDR3 protein. The sample has about 450,000 distinct CDR3 sequences, roughly a quarter seen once; the top ten hold roughly 0.9%. The specimen sequenced was blood, either unsorted or a sorted T cell fraction (not recorded which). These receptors came from a male donor with ankylosing spondylitis. Each CDR3 is given with its conserved first and last residue. D genes are given only for firm matches. Clone size is stated in some rows and not others, as once, few, many or a class when expanded.

many	16	TRBV7-6	TRBJ1-4	.	CASSLEIGATNEKLFF	TGTGCCAGCAGCTTAGAGATCGGGGCAACTAATGAAAAACTGTTTTTT
.	16	TRBV20-1	TRBJ2-1	TRBD2	CSARATSGSLYNEQFF	TGCAGTGCTAGAGCGACTAGCGGGAGTCTATACAATGAGCAGTTCTTC
few	17	TRBV5-1	TRBJ2-7	.	CASSPVYGGAGGSEQYF	TGCGCCAGCAGCCCGGTTTACGGGGGAGCAGGGGGAAGTGAGCAGTACTTC
few	12	TRBV24-1	TRBJ1-1	.	CATSDNDREAFF	TGTGCCACCAGTGACAACGACAGGGAAGCTTTCTTT
.	16	TRBV5-1	TRBJ1-6	.	CASSFGVGRADSPLHF	TGCGCCAGCAGCTTCGGCGTGGGCAGGGCTGATTCACCCCTCCACTTT
.	16	TRBV19	TRBJ2-3	TRBD2	CASSTLYSGSTDTQYF	TGTGCCAGTAGTACCCTCTATAGCGGGAGCACAGATACGCAGTATTTT
.	15	TRBV7-9	TRBJ2-2	.	CASSFGISNTGELFF	TGTGCCAGCAGCTTTGGGATTTCGAACACCGGGGAGCTGTTTTTT
.	15	TRBV7-2	TRBJ1-4	.	CASSPRQANGEKLFF	TGTGCCAGCAGCCCGCGACAGGCTAATGGTGAAAAACTGTTTTTT
.	13	TRBV20-1	TRBJ2-1	TRBD1	CSTRDRGWNEQFF	TGCAGTACCCGGGACAGGGGCTGGAATGAGCAGTTCTTC
few	18	TRBV20-1	TRBJ2-2	.	CSARVRMGQGQGTGELFF	TGCAGTGCTAGGGTCAGAATGGGCCAGGGACAAGGCACCGGGGAGCTGTTTTTT
.	15	TRBV20-1	TRBJ2-3	.	CSARLADLPGDTQYF	TGCAGTGCTAGACTCGCGGACCTCCCAGGAGATACGCAGTATTTT
.	15	TRBV5-6	TRBJ2-3	TRBD2	CASSLASGSGDTQYF	TGTGCCAGCAGCTTGGCAAGCGGGAGTGGTGATACGCAGTATTTT
.	14	TRBV9	TRBJ2-3	.	CASSVAQGWDTQYF	TGTGCCAGCAGCGTAGCGCAGGGTTGGGATACGCAGTATTTT
few	15	TRBV20-1	TRBJ2-3	TRBD2	CSARAGTSGKDTQYF	TGCAGTGCTAGAGCCGGGACTAGCGGTAAAGATACGCAGTATTTT
.	14	TRBV24-1	TRBJ1-2	.	CATSDPTVTYGYTF	TGTGCCACCAGTGATCCGACGGTTACATATGGCTACACCTTC
few	15	TRBV20-1	TRBJ2-1	TRBD2	CSASKPGLAGVEQFF	TGCAGTGCCTCAAAACCGGGACTAGCGGGAGTTGAGCAGTTCTTC
few	14	TRBV18	TRBJ2-5	.	CASSPIASGETQYF	TGTGCCAGCTCACCAATCGCCAGTGGGGAGACCCAGTACTTC
once	12	TRBV20-1	TRBJ1-2	.	CSASPGSYGYTF	TGCAGTGCTAGCCCGGGTTCCTATGGCTACACCTTC